This entry lists 5 T cell receptor beta chains sequenced from one sample in a study of shared clonotypes between healthy human individuals. Measured with immunoSEQ multiplex PCR; TCRdb has only the in-frame clones, and not every one. This table has around 2.1 million clones, nearly 97% appearing once. Sequenced sample: naive CD4+ T cells sorted from blood. Subset defined: CD45RA+ positively selected. These receptors were obtained from a man aged 18-30 years in good health.

The chain carries TRBV30 and TRBJ1-2, with 7 bases aligning to TRBD1. J was trimmed by 1 base and V by 3 bases; bases with no gene match: 5. CDR1 is GTSNPN and CDR2 is SVGIG in the germline V gene (reference sequence). The CDR3 has 14 amino acids. The chain's CDR3 is CAWRGDSFNYGYTF. The DNA for the CDR3 is TGTGCCTGGAGGGGGGACAGCTTTAACTATGGCTACACCTTC.

This rearrangement joins TRBV4-1 to TRBJ1-2; D is unclear. Trimming cost V 2 bases and J 7 bases, with 14 bases left between them. Germline CDR1 reads MGHRA; CDR2 reads YSYEKL. This CDR3 contains 14 residues. DNA for the CDR3: TGCGCCAGCAGCCAACCCCGGTATGGTGCTGGCTACACCTTC. Its protein is CASSQPRYGAGYTF.

The CDR3: CASSLDGNRVGEQYF. In DNA form, the CDR3 reads TGTGCCAGCAGCTTGGACGGAAACAGGGTAGGCGAGCAGTACTTC. The rearrangement uses TRBV5-4 and TRBJ2-7; D is possibly TRBD1 (6 bases). The germline gives CDR1 SGHNT, CDR2 YYREEE (reference sequence). The CDR3 spans 15 residues. V dropped 0 bases and J dropped 6 bases, with 16 bases sitting between them.

V is TRBV7-2 and J is TRBJ1-5; D uncertain. This CDR3 comprises 15 residues. The germline V and J ends were trimmed by 3 bases and 0 bases, with 9 bases remaining between them. Germline V CDR1 and CDR2: SGHTA, FQGNSA. CDR3 sequence reads: CASSFPSSSNQPQHF. The CDR3 bases are TGTGCCAGCAGCTTCCCCAGCAGTAGCAATCAGCCCCAGCATTTT.

The rearrangement links TRBV9 to TRBJ2-3; D gene unclear. V lost 0 bases and J 3 bases, leaving 17 bases between the germline ends. The CDR3 contains 17 residues. Germline V gives CDR1 SGDLS, CDR2 YYNGEE. The CDR3 is CASSVALAESPTDTQYF. In DNA, the CDR3 is TGTGCCAGCAGCGTAGCACTGGCGGAGAGCCCGACAGATACGCAGTATTTT.